Listed here are 30 T cell receptor beta chains from one sample, sequenced in a study of blood T cell repertoires in COVID-19. Clones were sequenced by immunoSEQ multiplex PCR, and TCRdb holds only the in-frame ones, with some missing. Altogether about 190,000 clones are present, around 80% being singletons, with the ten largest covering roughly 13%. Specimen: peripheral blood. Source of these receptors: a man in his fifties who had recovered from COVID-19.

The DNA of the CDR3 is TGCGCCAGCAGCTTGGCGATAGGTAGCGTCCAAGAGACCCAGTACTTC. Protein: CASSLAIGSVQETQYF. This chain connects TRBV5-1 to TRBJ2-5; tentative D call: TRBD2 (5 bases). Per the germline V gene, CDR1 is SGHRS and CDR2 is YFSETQ. The CDR3 totals 16 residues. V gave up 0 bases and J gave up 1 base, with 13 bases separating them. The full variable domain, with the rest looked up from reference TRBV5-1 and TRBJ2-5, is KAGVTQTPRYLIKTRGQQVTLSCSPISGHRSVSWYQQTPGQGLQFLFEYFSETQRNKGNFPGRFSGRQFSNSRSEMNVSTLELGDSALYLCASSLAIGSVQETQYFGPGTRLLVL.

This rearrangement joins TRBV6-6 to TRBJ2-5; D is undetermined. The CDR3 contains 12 residues. The germline V and J ends were trimmed by 0 bases and 5 bases, with 4 bases remaining between them. CDR1 is MNHNY and CDR2 is SVGAGI in the germline V gene (reference sequence). The CDR3 DNA follows: TGTGCCAGCAGTTACTCGACTGAGACCCAGTACTTC. Amino acids: CASSYSTETQYF.

The gene calls are TRBV7-9 and TRBJ2-3, with 8 bases aligning to TRBD2. From germline, CDR1 is SEHNR and CDR2 FQNEAQ (reference sequence). There are 14 residues in the CDR3. The CDR3 loop is CAQTGGSGTDTQYF. The CDR3, as DNA: TGTGCACAAACGGGAGGGAGCGGGACAGATACGCAGTATTTT.

The chain has TRBV4-1 and TRBJ1-1; TRBD1 matches 7 bases. This CDR3 contains 17 residues. The trim removed 4 bases at V and 1 base at J, leaving 12 bases unmatched. Germline-derived CDR1 and CDR2 are MGHRA and YSYEKL. DNA for the CDR3: TGCGCCAGCAGCCTCAACCCGAGGGACAGCCGGAACACTGAAGCTTTCTTT. Amino acids: CASSLNPRDSRNTEAFF.

The chain couples TRBV5-1 to TRBJ1-1; possibly TRBD1 for D (6 bases). This CDR3 contains 15 residues. V lost 4 bases, J lost 0 bases, and 13 bases lay in between. CDR1 and CDR2 from the germline V gene are SGHRS and YFSETQ. CDR3 DNA: TGCGCCAGCAGCCAACGACAGGAGATGAACACTGAAGCTTTCTTT. The encoded protein is CASSQRQEMNTEAFF.

Note on this clone: The sample carries other DNA sequences with the same CDR3. This chain joins TRBV7-7 and TRBJ2-5, with a weak D call TRBD1 (5 bases). V was pared by 5 bases and J by 4 bases, with 5 bases between. This CDR3 spans 11 amino acids. CDR1 is SSHAT and CDR2 is FNYEAQ in the germline V gene (reference sequence). The CDR3 is CASSQGETQYF. For the CDR3, the DNA is TGTGCCAGCAGCCAGGGAGAGACCCAGTACTTC.

The chain is built from TRBV3-1 (or the pseudogene TRBV3-2) and TRBJ1-3; D remains unclear. In germline, CDR1 is LGHDT, CDR2 YNNKEL (reference sequence). V shed 1 base and J shed 5 bases, with 9 bases lying between them. The CDR3 sequence is 14 residues long. CDR3 sequence reads: CASSQGAGRNTIYF. DNA for the CDR3: TGTGCCAGCAGCCAAGGGGCAGGAAGAAACACCATATATTTT.

The chain uses TRBV7-9 and TRBJ2-7, with TRBD2 matching over 9 bases. The CDR3 covers 16 residues. Trimming removed 3 bases from V and 6 bases from J; junction bases left unmatched: 12. Germline V gene lookup returns CDR1 SEHNR and CDR2 FQNEAQ (reference sequence). The CDR3 bases are TGTGCCAGCAGCTTGCAGACCGGGACTAGCATAATCGAGCAGTACTTC. This gives the protein CASSLQTGTSIIEQYF.

The V call is TRBV7-9, the J call TRBJ2-5, with D maybe TRBD2 (5 bases). V was clipped by 6 bases and J by 3 bases, with 14 bases between them. This CDR3 has 14 amino acids. Germline V gene lookup returns CDR1 SEHNR and CDR2 FQNEAQ (reference sequence). CDR3 DNA sequence: TGTGCCAGCAGTTTTACCCGGACTGAAGAGACCCAGTACTTC. Its protein product is CASSFTRTEETQYF. Combining the CDR3 with reference TRBV7-9 and TRBJ2-5 gives the whole variable domain DTGVSQNPRHKITKRGQNVTFRCDPISEHNRLYWYRQTLGQGPEFLTYFQNEAQLEKSRLLSDRFSAERPKGSFSTLEIQRTEQGDSAMYLCASSFTRTEETQYFGPGTRLLVL.

The rearrangement joins TRBV5-4 to TRBJ1-4; no clear D gene. Germline V gene data show CDR1 as SGHNT and CDR2 as YYREEE (reference sequence). Trimming took off 4 bases at V and 0 bases at J, with 4 bases between the two ends. The CDR3 is 13 residues long. As DNA, the CDR3 is TGTGCCAGCAGCGGGCCAACTAATGAAAAACTGTTTTTT. This encodes CASSGPTNEKLFF. The full variable domain, rest sourced from reference TRBV5-4 and TRBJ1-4, is ETGVTQSPTHLIKTRGQQVTLRCSSQSGHNTVSWYQQALGQGPQFIFQYYREEENGRGNFPPRFSGLQFPNYSSELNVNALELDDSALYLCASSGPTNEKLFFGSGTQLSVL.

The chain combines TRBV19 with TRBJ2-7; 7 nucleotides agree with TRBD2. Looked up from germline, CDR1 is LNHDA and CDR2 is SQIVND (reference sequence). The trim removed 3 bases at V and 2 bases at J, leaving 7 bases unmatched. This CDR3 has 15 residues. CDR3 amino acids: CASSIQFGGAYEQYF. CDR3 DNA: TGTGCCAGTAGTATCCAATTTGGGGGGGCCTACGAGCAGTACTTC.

This sequence joins TRBV12-3 or TRBV12-4 and TRBJ1-2; 9 bases agree with TRBD1. The ends lost 5 bases at V and 5 bases at J; junction bases unmatched: 3. The CDR3 runs to 13 residues. DNA of the CDR3: TGTGCCAGCAGTACAGGGGGCGCTTATGGCTACACCTTC. This sequence encodes CASSTGGAYGYTF.

The V call is TRBV7-8, the J call TRBJ1-3, with 7 bases fitting TRBD1. The CDR3 extends over 16 amino acids. Germline CDR1 SGHVS, CDR2 FQNEAQ. J was trimmed by 0 bases and V by 0 bases; bases with no gene match: 2. CDR3 nucleotides: TGTGCCAGCAGCTTAGCGGGACAGAACTCTGGAAACACCATATATTTT. It codes for CASSLAGQNSGNTIYF. Combining the CDR3 with reference TRBV7-8 and TRBJ1-3 gives the whole variable domain GAGVSQSPRYKVAKRGQDVALRCDPISGHVSLFWYQQALGQGPEFLTYFQNEAQLDKSGLPSDRFFAERPEGSVSTLKIQRTQQEDSAVYLCASSLAGQNSGNTIYFGEGSWLTVV.

The chain has TRBV18 and TRBJ1-1; D ambiguous. Looked up from germline, CDR1 is KGHSH and CDR2 is LQKENI. CDR3 length: 15 residues. The V and J ends lost 1 base and 4 bases respectively, with 13 bases between them. Here the CDR3 reads CASSPQVGGSTEAFF. DNA of the CDR3: TGTGCCAGCTCACCACAAGTGGGAGGGAGCACTGAAGCTTTCTTT.

The V and J genes are TRBV20-1 and TRBJ2-7; tentative D call: TRBD2 (5 bases). V lost 6 bases and J 5 bases, leaving 11 bases between the germline ends. Germline V gene sequence: CDR1 DFQATT, CDR2 SNEGSKA (reference sequence). CDR3 length: 11 amino acids. The CDR3 nucleotides read TGCAGTGCCCCGGGGTGGGACGAGCAGTACTTC. Translated, it gives CSAPGWDEQYF.

The CDR3 region has the DNA TGTGCCAGCAACCCGGGGGGCGGTAACATTCAGTACTTC. Amino acid sequence: CASNPGGGNIQYF. This chain uses TRBV9 with TRBJ2-4; D possibly corresponds to TRBD2 (7 bases). Germline CDR1 reads SGDLS; CDR2 reads YYNGEE. This CDR3 comprises 13 residues. The V end was cut by 6 bases, the J end by 7 bases, with 14 bases between. Supplemented by reference TRBV9 and TRBJ2-4, the full variable domain reads DSGVTQTPKHLITATGQRVTLRCSPRSGDLSVYWYQQSLDQGLQFLIQYYNGEERAKGNILERFSAQQFPDLHSELNLSSLELGDSALYFCASNPGGGNIQYFGAGTRLSVL.

This clone turned up a few times. J is TRBJ2-1 and V is TRBV30; 7 nucleotides line up with TRBD1. Trimming at V came to 5 bases and at J to 7 bases, leaving 8 bases not matched to a gene. The germline CDR1 and CDR2 sequences are GTSNPN and SVGIG (reference sequence). CDR3 size: 13 residues. The CDR3 nucleotides read TGTGCCTGGGACAGGGTCCCAGGGAATGAGCAGTTCTTC. This encodes CAWDRVPGNEQFF.

This clone has only one observation. The chain uses TRBV19 and TRBJ1-5; 7 nucleotides agree with TRBD1. V shed 3 bases, J shed 5 bases, and the junction held 10 bases outside the gene matches. There are 16 residues in the CDR3. The germline gives CDR1 LNHDA, CDR2 SQIVND (reference sequence). Here the CDR3 reads CASSITKGAWDQPQHF. DNA of the CDR3: TGTGCCAGTAGTATCACGAAGGGGGCTTGGGATCAGCCCCAGCATTTT.

The chain carries TRBV6-5 and TRBJ1-5, with D tentatively TRBD1 (5 bases). The ends were cut back, 4 bases at V and 5 bases at J, with 9 bases in the middle. The CDR3 extends over 13 amino acids. Germline V CDR1 and CDR2: MNHEY, SVGAGI. For the CDR3, the DNA is TGTGCCAGCAGTTTCAGGGAGGATCAGCCCCAGCATTTT. Its protein is CASSFREDQPQHF.

This clone appeared a few times. CDR3 protein: CASSHRGTDTQYF. DNA for the CDR3: TGTGCCAGCAGCCACAGGGGCACAGATACGCAGTATTTT. The chain carries TRBV27 and TRBJ2-3; maybe TRBD1 (6 bases). The CDR3 runs 13 residues. V lost 6 bases and J 1 base, leaving 8 bases between the germline ends. Looked up from germline, CDR1 is MNHEY and CDR2 is SMNVEV (reference sequence).

This clone was recorded a few times. The V gene is TRBV25-1, the J gene TRBJ2-5; D is perhaps TRBD1 (5 bases). Germline CDR1 reads MGHDK; CDR2 reads SYGVNS. The CDR3 runs 14 residues. Between the trimmed V and J ends, which lost 2 bases and 0 bases, there was a span of 7 bases. The CDR3 bases are TGTGCCAGCAGTGAACAGGGATACCAAGAGACCCAGTACTTC. Translation: CASSEQGYQETQYF.

The chain recombines TRBV2 with TRBJ2-2; TRBD1 agrees at 7 bases. The trim removed 4 bases at V and 3 bases at J, leaving 14 bases unmatched. The germline V gene encodes CDR1 SNHLY and CDR2 FYNNEI. CDR3 length equals 18 residues. The DNA for the CDR3 is TGTGCCAGCAGTGTTAGGACAGGAGATGAAGTGGACACCGGGGAGCTGTTTTTT. Its protein is CASSVRTGDEVDTGELFF.

The V call is TRBV13, the J call TRBJ2-2; 9 bases fit TRBD1. CDR1 and CDR2 (germline): PRHDT, FYEKMQ (reference sequence). This CDR3 spans 18 amino acids. Trimming at V came to 5 bases and at J to 3 bases, leaving 13 bases not matched to a gene. CDR3 DNA: TGTGCCAGCAGCCCCAGTCCCGGGACAGGGTTTCACACCGGGGAGCTGTTTTTT. It is translated as CASSPSPGTGFHTGELFF.

This clone was counted only a few times. The V gene is TRBV18, the J gene TRBJ1-1, with D possibly TRBD1 on 5 matching bases. CDR3 length: 13 residues. The germline CDR1 and CDR2 sequences are KGHSH and LQKENI. The ends were cut back, 6 bases at V and 3 bases at J, with 11 bases in the middle. The CDR3, as DNA: TGTGCCAGCTCCCACGACAGAGACACTGAAGCTTTCTTT. Translated: CASSHDRDTEAFF.

The V call is TRBV10-2, the J call TRBJ2-2; the D gene is possibly TRBD1 (6 bases). The CDR3 totals 18 residues. Germline-derived CDR1 and CDR2 are WSHSY and SAAADI. V lost 4 bases to trimming and J lost 0 bases, with 18 bases between them. CDR3: CASSGARGWTANTGELFF. The CDR3 DNA reads as TGCGCCAGCAGTGGAGCCCGAGGGTGGACAGCGAACACCGGGGAGCTGTTTTTT.

The rearrangement uses TRBV6-6 and TRBJ2-3, with 13 bases identical to TRBD2. The V segment lost 5 bases and the J segment 2 bases; nucleotides outside the gene matches: 7. This CDR3 spans 17 amino acids. Looked up from germline, CDR1 is MNHNY and CDR2 is SVGAGI (reference sequence). CDR3 nucleotides: TGTGCCAGCAGTCGGGGACTAGCGGGACCTACCACAGATACGCAGTATTTT. It codes for CASSRGLAGPTTDTQYF.

J is TRBJ1-4 and V is TRBV6-1, with D maybe TRBD1 (6 bases). Trimming took 2 bases from V and 9 from J, leaving 13 bases between them. Germline CDR1 and CDR2: MNHNS and SASEGT. The CDR3 covers 14 residues. DNA of the CDR3: TGTGCCAGCAGTGAATTTAAAGGGACACAAAAACTGTTTTTT. It codes for CASSEFKGTQKLFF.

The rearrangement joins TRBV7-2 to TRBJ2-5; no clear D gene. The CDR3 covers 16 residues. The germline V gene has CDR1 SGHTA and CDR2 FQGNSA. V was cut by 0 bases and J by 2 bases, with 13 bases left in between. CDR3 bases: TGTGCCAGCAGCTTAGCGTCTACAGTTAGTCAAGAGACCCAGTACTTC. Its translation: CASSLASTVSQETQYF.

In this sample, this clone turned up a few times. This chain joins TRBV7-2 and TRBJ2-5; D is ambiguous. Trimming pared 1 base from V and 6 bases from J, leaving 9 bases between. The CDR3 consists of 13 residues. Germline lookup yields CDR1 SGHTA and CDR2 FQGNSA. As DNA, the CDR3 is TGTGCCAGCAGCTTAGACGGGTGGCAGACCCAGTACTTC. This translates into CASSLDGWQTQYF.

This sequence joins TRBV19 and TRBJ2-7; 10 bases agree with TRBD1. This CDR3 is built from 16 residues. The germline gives CDR1 LNHDA, CDR2 SQIVND (reference sequence). The trim removed 2 bases at V and 5 bases at J, leaving 9 bases unmatched. For the CDR3, the DNA is TGTGCCAGTAGTATAATCCATGGGACAGGGGACCACGAGCAGTACTTC. This sequence encodes CASSIIHGTGDHEQYF.